The 6 T cell receptor beta chains in this list originate from one sample, sequenced in a study of blood T cells in healthy people across ages. The second PCR ran roughly 7 to 12 cycles with a sample-barcoded 5' primer and J-beta primers. TCRdb reanalysed the 5' RACE reads using MiXCR and keeps one entry per CDR3 protein. The sample carries roughly 410,000 distinct CDR3 sequences, over 45% recorded once. Specimen: blood. The receptors here all came from a man between 60 and 75 years old in good health.

V gene TRBV7-9 combines with J gene TRBJ2-7; D is uncertain. The CDR3 is 16 amino acids. Germline assignment: CDR1 SEHNR and CDR2 FQNEAQ (reference sequence). Trimming removed 5 bases from V and 0 bases from J, with 17 bases in between. CDR3 sequence (DNA): TGTGCCAGCAGCCAAGGATCCCCCTTAAGCTCCTACGAGCAGTACTTC. Its translation: CASSQGSPLSSYEQYF.

This clonotype was counted a few times. A clone one base away is much larger, so this may be a read error. The V call is TRBV11-2, the J call TRBJ2-7, with a possible D match to TRBD1 (7 bases). Germline V gives CDR1 SGHAT, CDR2 FQNNGV. V was pared by 5 bases and J by 7 bases, with 18 bases between. The CDR3 totals 14 residues. CDR3 in amino acids: CASSGTVGRNEQYF. The CDR3 nucleotides read TGTGCCAGCAGCGGGACAGTAGGGAGGAATGAGCAGTACTTC.

This clonotype was found once. The chain has TRBV20-1 and TRBJ2-4; 7 bases fit TRBD1. Germline loops: CDR1 DFQATT, CDR2 SNEGSKA (reference sequence). The CDR3 spans 14 residues. V shed 7 bases, J shed 3 bases, and the junction held 9 bases outside the gene matches. Written as DNA, the CDR3 is TGCAGTGGGACGGGACAGATTAACAAAAACATTCAGTACTTC. Translating gives CSGTGQINKNIQYF.

V gene TRBV11-2 combines with J gene TRBJ2-4, with a possible D match to TRBD1 (6 bases). Trimming pared 5 bases from V and 0 bases from J, leaving 8 bases between. CDR3 length: 14 residues. Germline V CDR1 and CDR2: SGHAT, FQNNGV. CDR3 in amino acids: CASSQGLAKNIQYF. CDR3 coding DNA: TGTGCCAGCAGCCAGGGGTTAGCCAAAAACATTCAGTACTTC.

The chain links TRBV19 to TRBJ2-7; 11 bases are shared with TRBD1. Unmatched junction bases numbered 7, after V lost 8 bases and J lost 4 bases. The CDR3 is 14 amino acids. Germline V CDR1 and CDR2: LNHDA, SQIVND (reference sequence). CDR3: CASRVGQGAYEQYF. In DNA, the CDR3 is TGTGCCAGTCGCGTCGGACAGGGGGCTTACGAGCAGTACTTC.

In this sample, this clonotype turned up a few times. The gene calls are TRBV7-9 and TRBJ2-3; D perhaps matches TRBD2 (5 bases). Trimming shortened V by 5 bases and J by 4 bases, and 7 bases separated the two germline ends. The CDR3 loop spans 12 amino acids. Germline CDR1 and CDR2: SEHNR and FQNEAQ (reference sequence). This CDR3 is CASSPGSDTQYF. The CDR3 coding sequence is TGTGCCAGCAGCCCGGGGTCAGATACGCAGTATTTT.